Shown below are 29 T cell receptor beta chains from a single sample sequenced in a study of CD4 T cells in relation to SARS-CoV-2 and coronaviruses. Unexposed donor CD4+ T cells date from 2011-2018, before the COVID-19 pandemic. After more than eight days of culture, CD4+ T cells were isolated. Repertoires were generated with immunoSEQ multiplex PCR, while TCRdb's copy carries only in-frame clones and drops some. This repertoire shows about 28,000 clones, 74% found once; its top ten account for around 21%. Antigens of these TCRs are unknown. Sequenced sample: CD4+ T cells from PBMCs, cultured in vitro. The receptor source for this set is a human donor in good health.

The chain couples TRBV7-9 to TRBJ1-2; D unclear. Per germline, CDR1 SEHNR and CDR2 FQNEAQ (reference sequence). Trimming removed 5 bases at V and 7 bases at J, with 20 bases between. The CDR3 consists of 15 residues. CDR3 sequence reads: CASSLEAVHGGGYTF. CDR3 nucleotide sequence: TGTGCCAGCAGCCTAGAGGCAGTACACGGAGGTGGCTACACCTTC.

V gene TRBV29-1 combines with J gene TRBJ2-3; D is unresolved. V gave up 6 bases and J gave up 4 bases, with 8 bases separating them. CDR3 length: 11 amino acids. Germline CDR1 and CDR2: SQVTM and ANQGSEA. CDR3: CSVPMSDTQYF. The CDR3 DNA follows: TGCAGCGTCCCAATGTCAGATACGCAGTATTTT.

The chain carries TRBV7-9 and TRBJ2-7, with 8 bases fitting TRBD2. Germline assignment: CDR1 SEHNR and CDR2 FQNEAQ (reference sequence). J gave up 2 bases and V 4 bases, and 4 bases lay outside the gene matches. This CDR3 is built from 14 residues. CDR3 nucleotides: TGTGCCAGCAGCTACGGGGGGGCGACCTACGAGCAGTACTTC. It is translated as CASSYGGATYEQYF.

The CDR3 nucleotides read TGTGCCAGCAGTGGACAGGGAGGGGGGGTCGAGCAGTACTTC. Translation: CASSGQGGGVEQYF. V and J are TRBV2 and TRBJ2-7; D could derive from TRBD1 or TRBD2 (7 bases each). The CDR3 is 14 amino acids. CDR1 is SNHLY and CDR2 is FYNNEI in the germline V gene. V lost 4 bases, J lost 6 bases, and 16 bases lay in between.

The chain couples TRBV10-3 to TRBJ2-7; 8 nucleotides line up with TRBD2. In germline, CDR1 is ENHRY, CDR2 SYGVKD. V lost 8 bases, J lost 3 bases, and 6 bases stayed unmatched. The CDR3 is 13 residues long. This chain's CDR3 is CAIASGSNYEQYF. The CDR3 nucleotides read TGTGCCATCGCGAGCGGGAGCAACTACGAGCAGTACTTC.

CDR3 coding DNA: TGTGCCAGTGCTAGCGGGGCGAGCACAGATACGCAGTATTTT. Translated, it gives CASASGASTDTQYF. This sequence joins TRBV6-5 and TRBJ2-3; 9 bases match TRBD2. V shed 9 bases and J 0 bases; nucleotides not matched to a gene: 4. This CDR3 is built from 14 residues. CDR1 MNHEY and CDR2 SVGAGI come from the germline V gene.

The CDR3 DNA is TGTGCCAGCAGTTCCTTGGGCGGGAGCGCTTCTGATACGCAGTATTTT. Protein product: CASSSLGGSASDTQYF. The rearrangement joins TRBV25-1 to TRBJ2-3; 7 nucleotides line up with TRBD2. The germline CDR1 and CDR2 sequences are MGHDK and SYGVNS. V was clipped by 5 bases and J by 6 bases; unmatched bases: 14. The CDR3 extends over 16 amino acids.

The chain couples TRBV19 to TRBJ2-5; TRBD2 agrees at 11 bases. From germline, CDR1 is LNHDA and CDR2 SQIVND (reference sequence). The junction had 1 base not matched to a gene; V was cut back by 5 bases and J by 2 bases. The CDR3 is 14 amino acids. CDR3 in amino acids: CASSASGGQETQYF. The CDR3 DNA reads TGTGCCAGTAGTGCTAGCGGGGGGCAAGAGACCCAGTACTTC.

This CDR3 is CASSKVSSGRTGELFF. The CDR3 region has the DNA TGTGCCAGCAGCAAAGTTTCTAGCGGGCGCACCGGGGAGCTGTTTTTT. This rearrangement joins TRBV21-1 to TRBJ2-2; the table gives TRBD2 as D, unverified against the DNA. TRBV21-1 is a documented pseudogene. This CDR3 contains 16 residues.

In DNA, the CDR3 is TGTGCCAGCAGCCAACTACCGGGGGGGAACGGGGAGCTGTTTTTT. Translating it yields CASSQLPGGNGELFF. The J gene is TRBJ2-2, the V gene TRBV3-1 (or the pseudogene TRBV3-2); 8 nucleotides match TRBD2. The CDR3 loop spans 15 amino acids. The germline gives CDR1 LGHDT, CDR2 YNNKEL (reference sequence). V lost 2 bases to trimming and J lost 7 bases; unmatched junction nucleotides: 6.

CDR3 residues: CASTPRLAGARDTQYF. Written as DNA, the CDR3 is TGTGCCAGCACCCCTAGGCTAGCGGGGGCGCGGGATACGCAGTATTTT. The chain links TRBV9 to TRBJ2-3; 10 bases line up with TRBD2. This CDR3 spans 16 amino acids. Germline V gene lookup returns CDR1 SGDLS and CDR2 YYNGEE. The J segment lost 6 bases and the V segment lost 6 bases, leaving 13 bases of the junction unmatched.

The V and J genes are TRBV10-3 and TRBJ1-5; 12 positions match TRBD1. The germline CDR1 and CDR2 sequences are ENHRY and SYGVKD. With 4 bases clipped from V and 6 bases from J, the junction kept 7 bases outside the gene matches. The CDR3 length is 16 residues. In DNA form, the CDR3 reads TGTGCCATCAGTGGTGGGGGACAGGGGGCTAGTCAGCCCCAGCATTTT. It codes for CAISGGGQGASQPQHF.

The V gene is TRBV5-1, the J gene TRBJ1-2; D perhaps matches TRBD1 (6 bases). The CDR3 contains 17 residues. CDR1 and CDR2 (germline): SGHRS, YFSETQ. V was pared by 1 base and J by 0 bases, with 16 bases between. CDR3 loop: CASSLTPSTGANYGYTF. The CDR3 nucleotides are TGCGCCAGCAGCTTGACCCCGTCGACAGGAGCTAACTATGGCTACACCTTC.

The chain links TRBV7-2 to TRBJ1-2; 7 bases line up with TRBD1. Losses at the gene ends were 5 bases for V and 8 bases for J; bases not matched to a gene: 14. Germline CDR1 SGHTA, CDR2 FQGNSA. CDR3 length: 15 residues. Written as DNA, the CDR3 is TGTGCCAGCAGCCCGGCCCTGACAGGGACTTACGGCTACACCTTC. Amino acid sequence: CASSPALTGTYGYTF.

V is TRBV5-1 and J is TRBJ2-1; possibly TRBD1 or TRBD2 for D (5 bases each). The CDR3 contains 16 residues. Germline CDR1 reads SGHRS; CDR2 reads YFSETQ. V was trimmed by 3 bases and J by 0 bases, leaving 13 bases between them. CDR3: CASSSAGTSSYNEQFF. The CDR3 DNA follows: TGCGCCAGCAGCTCGGCCGGGACCAGCTCCTACAATGAGCAGTTCTTC.

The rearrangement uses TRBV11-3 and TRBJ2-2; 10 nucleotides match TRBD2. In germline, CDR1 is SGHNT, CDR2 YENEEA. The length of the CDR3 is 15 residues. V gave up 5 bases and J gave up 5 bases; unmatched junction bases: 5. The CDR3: CASSRTSGKTGELFF. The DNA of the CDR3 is TGTGCCAGCAGCCGAACTAGCGGGAAGACCGGGGAGCTGTTTTTT.

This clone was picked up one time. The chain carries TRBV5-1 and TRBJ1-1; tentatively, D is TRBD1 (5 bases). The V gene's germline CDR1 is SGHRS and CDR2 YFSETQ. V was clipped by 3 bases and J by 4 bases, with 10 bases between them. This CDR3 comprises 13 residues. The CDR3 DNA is TGCGCCAGCAGCTCCACAGGAGGCACTGAAGCTTTCTTT. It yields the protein CASSSTGGTEAFF.

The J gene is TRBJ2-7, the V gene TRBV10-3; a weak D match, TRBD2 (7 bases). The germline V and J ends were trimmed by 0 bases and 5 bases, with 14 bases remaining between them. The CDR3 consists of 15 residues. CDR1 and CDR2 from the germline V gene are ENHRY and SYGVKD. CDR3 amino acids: CAISESEGGGHEQYF. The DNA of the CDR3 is TGTGCCATCAGTGAGTCTGAGGGAGGGGGGCACGAGCAGTACTTC.

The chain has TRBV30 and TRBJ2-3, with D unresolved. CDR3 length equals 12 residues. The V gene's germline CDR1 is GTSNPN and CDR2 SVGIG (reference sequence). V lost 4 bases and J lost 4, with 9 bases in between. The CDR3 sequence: CAWMGSSDTQYF. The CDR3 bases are TGTGCCTGGATGGGTAGCTCAGATACGCAGTATTTT. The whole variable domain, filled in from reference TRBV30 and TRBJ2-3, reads SQTIHQWPATLVQPVGSPLSLECTVEGTSNPNLYWYRQAAGRGLQLLFYSVGIGQISSEVPQNLSASRPQDRQFILSSKKLLLSDSGFYLCAWMGSSDTQYFGPGTRLTVL.

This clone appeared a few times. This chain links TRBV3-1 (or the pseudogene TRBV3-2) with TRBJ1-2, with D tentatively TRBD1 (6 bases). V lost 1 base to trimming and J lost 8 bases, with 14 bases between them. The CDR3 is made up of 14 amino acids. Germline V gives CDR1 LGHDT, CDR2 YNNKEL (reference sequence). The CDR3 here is CASSQVSGAGGYTF. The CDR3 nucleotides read TGTGCCAGCAGCCAAGTCTCAGGGGCTGGAGGCTACACCTTC.

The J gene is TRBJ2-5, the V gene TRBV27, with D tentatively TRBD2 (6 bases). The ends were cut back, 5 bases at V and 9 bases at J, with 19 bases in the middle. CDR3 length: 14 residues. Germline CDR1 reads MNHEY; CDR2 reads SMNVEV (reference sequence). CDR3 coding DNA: TGTGCCAGCAGTCCGATAGCGGTCCGGGGGTCCCAGTACTTC. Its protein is CASSPIAVRGSQYF.

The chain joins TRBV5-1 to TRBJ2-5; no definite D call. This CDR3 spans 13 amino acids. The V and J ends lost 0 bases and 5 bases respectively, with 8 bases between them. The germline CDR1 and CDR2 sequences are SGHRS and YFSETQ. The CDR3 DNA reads TGCGCCAGCAGCTTGGGGTCGCGGGAGACCCAGTACTTC. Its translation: CASSLGSRETQYF.

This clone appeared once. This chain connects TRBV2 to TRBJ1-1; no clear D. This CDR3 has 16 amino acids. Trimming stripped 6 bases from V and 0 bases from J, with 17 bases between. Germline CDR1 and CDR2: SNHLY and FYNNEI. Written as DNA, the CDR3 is TGTGCCAGCAGGGGTTTGAGGGTAACTATGAACACTGAAGCTTTCTTT. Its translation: CASRGLRVTMNTEAFF. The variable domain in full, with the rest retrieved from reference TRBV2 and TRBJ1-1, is EPEVTQTPSHQVTQMGQEVILRCVPISNHLYFYWYRQILGQKVEFLVSFYNNEISEKSEIFDDQFSVERPDGSNFTLKIRSTKLEDSAMYFCASRGLRVTMNTEAFFGQGTRLTVV.

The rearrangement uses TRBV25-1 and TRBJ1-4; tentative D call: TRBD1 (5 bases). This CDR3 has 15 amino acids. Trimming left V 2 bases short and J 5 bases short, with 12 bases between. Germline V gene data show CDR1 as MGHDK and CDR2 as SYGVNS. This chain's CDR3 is CASSEHGAGNEKLFF. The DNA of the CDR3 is TGTGCCAGCAGTGAACACGGGGCAGGGAATGAAAAACTGTTTTTT.

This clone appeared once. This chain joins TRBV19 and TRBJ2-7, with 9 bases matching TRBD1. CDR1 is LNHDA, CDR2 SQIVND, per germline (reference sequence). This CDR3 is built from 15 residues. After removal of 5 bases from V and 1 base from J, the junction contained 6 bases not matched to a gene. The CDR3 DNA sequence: TGTGCCAGTAGTGGACCCGGACAGGGGTCCTACGAGCAGTACTTC. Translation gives CASSGPGQGSYEQYF.

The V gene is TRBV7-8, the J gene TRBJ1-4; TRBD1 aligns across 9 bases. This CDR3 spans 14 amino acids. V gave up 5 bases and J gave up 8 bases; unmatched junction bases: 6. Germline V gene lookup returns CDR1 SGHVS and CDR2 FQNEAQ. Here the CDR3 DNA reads TGTGCCAGCAGCGAACAGGGGGCTCGGGAAAAACTGTTTTTT. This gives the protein CASSEQGAREKLFF.

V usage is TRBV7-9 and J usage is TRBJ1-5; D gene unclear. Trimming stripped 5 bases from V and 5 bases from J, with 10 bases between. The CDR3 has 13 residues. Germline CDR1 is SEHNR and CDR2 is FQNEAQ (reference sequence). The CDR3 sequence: CASSLNRDQPQHF. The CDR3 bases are TGTGCCAGCAGCCTGAACCGGGATCAGCCCCAGCATTTT.

CDR3 coding DNA: TGCGCCAGCAGCTTGGCAGGGAGGGCTGAAGCTTTCTTT. The encoded protein is CASSLAGRAEAFF. The chain joins TRBV5-1 to TRBJ1-1, with D perhaps TRBD1 (5 bases). CDR3 length: 13 amino acids. Trimming took off 0 bases at V and 6 bases at J, with 9 bases between the two ends. CDR1 and CDR2 from the germline V gene are SGHRS and YFSETQ.

The CDR3 loop reads CSATIKETQYF. The DNA of the CDR3 is TGCAGTGCCACAATTAAAGAGACCCAGTACTTC. V is TRBV20-1 and J is TRBJ2-5; D uncertain. Trimming took 6 bases from V and 3 from J, leaving 8 bases between them. CDR1 and CDR2 (germline): DFQATT, SNEGSKA (reference sequence). The CDR3 spans 11 residues.